Listed below are T cell receptor beta chains from one sample, sequenced in a study of cytomegalovirus exposure and HLA in healthy donors. Clones were sequenced by immunoSEQ multiplex PCR, and TCRdb holds only the in-frame ones, with some missing. This table holds 200,000 to 250,000 clones. The specimen sequenced was PBMCs. These receptors all stem from a woman aged 25 to 39 in good health and CMV-seropositive. Each CDR3 is given with its conserved first and last residue. A D gene is named only where the DNA matches it firmly.

J,D,V,DNA,CDR3
TRBJ1-3,-,TRBV6-5,TGTGCCAGCGGGCGTTCTGGAAACACCATATATTTT,CASGRSGNTIYF
TRBJ1-1,-,TRBV19,TGTGCCAGCCGACAAGCTTTGAACACTGAAGCTTTCTTT,CASRQALNTEAFF
TRBJ1-2,-,TRBV6-5,TGTGCCAGCAGTTACTCGAGGGCGGGGTATGGCTACACCTTC,CASSYSRAGYGYTF
TRBJ2-2,-,TRBV5-4,TGTGCCAGCAGCTCTGGAGGGTATGCAGGGCGTACCGGGGAGCTGTTTTTT,CASSSGGYAGRTGELFF
TRBJ2-3,TRBD2,TRBV5-8,TGTGCCAGCAGCTTTGCCGCGGGAGGCAGCACAGATACGCAGTATTTT,CASSFAAGGSTDTQYF
TRBJ2-5,TRBD2,TRBV4-1,TGCGCCAGCAGCCAAGAACTAGCGGGAGTGCTGACCCAGTACTTC,CASSQELAGVLTQYF
TRBJ1-1,TRBD1,TRBV5-8,TGTGCCAGCAGCTTTCAACAGGGGGGGGACACTGAAGCTTTCTTT,CASSFQQGGDTEAFF
TRBJ2-7,-,TRBV19,TGTGCCACTTTCGAGAGATCCTACGAGCAGTACTTC,CATFERSYEQYF
TRBJ1-5,-,TRBV4-2,TGTGCCAGCAGCCCGGGACGGGGGAATAGCAATCAGCCCCAGCATTTT,CASSPGRGNSNQPQHF
TRBJ2-7,-,TRBV10-3,TGTGCCATCAGTGAGTCAGAGGGAAGCTCCTACGAGCAGTACTTC,CAISESEGSSYEQYF
TRBJ2-3,TRBD2,TRBV7-6,TGTGCCAGCAGCCCAGGTGGTGCTAGCGGGGGGTATACGCAGTATTTT,CASSPGGASGGYTQYF
TRBJ1-5,-,TRBV18,TGTGCCAGCTCACCACAGGGGGATCAGCCCCAGCATTTT,CASSPQGDQPQHF
TRBJ2-3,-,TRBV6-5,TGTGCCAGCTATAATGCGGCTAAATCTTTGGAGTATTTT,CASYNAAKSLEYF
TRBJ2-5,TRBD2,TRBV6-5,TGTGCCAGCAGCGGACTAGCGGGAGCTGAAGAGACCCAGTACTTC,CASSGLAGAEETQYF
TRBJ1-6,-,TRBV7-9,TGTGCCAGCAGCTTAGGGTGGGGGGATTCACCCCTCCACTTT,CASSLGWGDSPLHF
TRBJ1-1,-,TRBV27,TGTGCCAGCAGTATAGCGGCGAACACTGAAGCTTTCTTT,CASSIAANTEAFF
TRBJ2-5,TRBD1,TRBV25-1,TGTGCCAGCAGTGACGCGAACAGGGGTGATTGGGAGCAGTACTTC,CASSDANRGDWEQYF
TRBJ1-6,-,TRBV6-5,TGTGCCAGCAAGGCCCAGGTCGGTTCACCCCTCCACTTT,CASKAQVGSPLHF
TRBJ2-7,-,TRBV19,TGTGCCAGTAGTCAGATGGACAGCTTACTCTCCTACGAGCAGTACTTC,CASSQMDSLLSYEQYF
TRBJ2-7,TRBD1,TRBV29-1,TGCAGCGTCGGCTCCGGGACAGGGCGGTACGAGCAGTACTTC,CSVGSGTGRYEQYF
TRBJ1-2,TRBD1,TRBV18,TGTGCCAGCTCACCGGACAGGGGCCGGGGCTACACCTTC,CASSPDRGRGYTF
TRBJ1-5,-,TRBV28,TGTGCCAGCAGTTTTTCCAGAAAACAGCCCCAGCATTTT,CASSFSRKQPQHF
TRBJ1-3,TRBD1,TRBV18,TGTGCCAGCTCCCCGGGACAGGGACCTCGCTCTGGAAACACCATATATTTT,CASSPGQGPRSGNTIYF
TRBJ2-7,-,TRBV18,TGTGCCAGCTCTCCAACAGGGTCGTACGAGCAGTACTTC,CASSPTGSYEQYF
TRBJ1-2,TRBD1,TRBV5-1,TGCGCCAGCAGCTTACGACAGGGGGACCTTCTAACCGGCTACACCTTC,CASSLRQGDLLTGYTF
TRBJ1-1,-,TRBV11-2,TGTGCCAGCAGCCAGAATACAGGGCGATCTTTCTTT,CASSQNTGRSFF
TRBJ1-2,-,TRBV10-2,TGCGCCAGCAGTGAGTTTGCTGGGCCGGACTATGGCTACACCTTC,CASSEFAGPDYGYTF
TRBJ2-5,-,TRBV7-8,TGTGCCAGCAGCCCTCTAGGCACAGGGCAAGAGACCCAGTACTTC,CASSPLGTGQETQYF
TRBJ2-1,TRBD1,TRBV2,TGTGCCAGCAGTGAGACAGGGGTCCTTCACAATGAGCAGTTCTTC,CASSETGVLHNEQFF
TRBJ2-7,-,TRBV10-3,TGTGCCATCAGTAGGGACTCCAGCGAGCAGTACTTC,CAISRDSSEQYF
TRBJ1-1,-,TRBV20-1,TGCAGTGCTAGTCAGGGGTTTGAAGCTTTCTTT,CSASQGFEAFF
TRBJ1-2,-,TRBV2,TGTGCCAGCAGGACCGGGACACATAACTATGGCTACACCTTC,CASRTGTHNYGYTF
TRBJ2-1,TRBD2,TRBV7-2,TGTGCCAGCAGCATCACCCCCAGACTAGCAGGTCTCAATGAGCAGTTCTTC,CASSITPRLAGLNEQFF
TRBJ2-2,TRBD1,TRBV27,TGTGCCAGCAGTTTTGTCGACAGGGTAAACACCGGGGAGCTGTTTTTT,CASSFVDRVNTGELFF
TRBJ2-5,-,TRBV15,TGTGCCACCAGCAGAGATTTGGGCTATGGGGAGACCCAGTACTTC,CATSRDLGYGETQYF
TRBJ1-1,-,TRBV29-1,TGCAGCGTTGCAATGGGTGACATGAACACTGAAGCTTTCTTT,CSVAMGDMNTEAFF
TRBJ2-5,TRBD1,TRBV25-1,TGTGCCAGCAGTGGTCTGACAGGGGTCTCAGAGACCCAGTACTTC,CASSGLTGVSETQYF
TRBJ1-1,-,TRBV25-1,TGTGCCAGCAAACCCACCGGAGGGGATCCTGAGGCTTTCTTT,CASKPTGGDPEAFF
TRBJ1-1,-,TRBV2,TGTGCCAGCATAGGGCGGGGTGAAGCTTTCTTT,CASIGRGEAFF